Given below is one T cell receptor (beta chain) in context. The sample belongs to a study of cytomegalovirus exposure and HLA in healthy donors. Amplification used 60 Vbeta primers and 13 Jbeta primers. Produced via immunoSEQ multiplex PCR; TCRdb's table is partial and in-frame only. The table shows about 160,000 clones, with about 65% occurring only once. Sequencing was carried out using PBMCs. The sequence was collected from a man aged 35-49 years in good health and CMV-seropositive.

The CDR3, as DNA: TGTGCCATCAGTGAAGGACAGACCCCTCAAGAGACCCAGTACTTC. It encodes CAISEGQTPQETQYF. The chain couples TRBV10-3 to TRBJ2-5; weak D call: TRBD1 (6 bases). This CDR3 comprises 15 residues. V lost 3 bases and J lost 2, with 13 bases in between. Germline V CDR1 and CDR2: ENHRY, SYGVKD.